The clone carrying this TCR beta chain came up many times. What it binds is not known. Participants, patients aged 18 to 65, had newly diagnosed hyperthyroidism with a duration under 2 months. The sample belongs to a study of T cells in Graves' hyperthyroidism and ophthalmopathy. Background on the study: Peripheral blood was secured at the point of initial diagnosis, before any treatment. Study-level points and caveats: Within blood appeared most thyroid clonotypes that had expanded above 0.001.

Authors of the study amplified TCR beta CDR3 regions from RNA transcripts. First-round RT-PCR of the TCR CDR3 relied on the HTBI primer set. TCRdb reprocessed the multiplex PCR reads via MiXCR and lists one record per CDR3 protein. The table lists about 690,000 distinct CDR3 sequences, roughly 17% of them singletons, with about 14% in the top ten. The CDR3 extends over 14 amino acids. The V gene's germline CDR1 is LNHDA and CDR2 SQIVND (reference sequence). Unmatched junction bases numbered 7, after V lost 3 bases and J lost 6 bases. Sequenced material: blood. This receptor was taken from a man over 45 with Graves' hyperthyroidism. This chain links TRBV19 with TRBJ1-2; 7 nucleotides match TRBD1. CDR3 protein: CASSMHDREDGYTF. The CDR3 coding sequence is TGTGCCAGTAGTATGCACGACAGGGAGGATGGCTACACCTTC.